A selection of T cell receptor beta chains follows, all from one sample in a study of blood T cells in healthy people across ages. TCRdb ran MiXCR on the 5' RACE reads and lists one entry per CDR3 protein. The sample lists 580,000 or so distinct CDR3 sequences; around 50% were seen once. The sample was blood. The receptors here all came from a man older than 75 in good health. The conserved cysteine and the conserved F or W are not part of the CDR3 here. Each record gives: V gene, CDR3 protein.

>TRBV12-3/TRBV12-4
ASCLTGTYQPQH
>TRBV20-1
SARRALAGGLDTQY
>TRBV20-1
SARGGSGAFSYNEQF
>TRBV7-9
ASSNSTGLAYT
>TRBV7-3
ASSLTGHGEETQY
>TRBV6-5
ASSYSLQGATDTQY
>TRBV7-2
ASSSTRGNEQF
>TRBV6-5
VIIGVSMNTEAF
>TRBV6-5
TSRGTGDSTGELF
>TRBV5-5
ASSLGQSDTQY
>TRBV2
ASSVVVTYGYT
>TRBV2
AIRTDRQAYEQY
>TRBV7-3
ASSLTPGGPYEQF
>TRBV3-1
ASSQQGREQY
>TRBV6-5
ASKGRINTEAF
>TRBV7-2
ASSLGLAGSNEQF
>TRBV11-3
ASSPGQLSYNEQF
>TRBV5-6
ASSPPSGRDRDTQY
>TRBV11-1
ASSLVGQPPNERF
>TRBV5-1
ASSLGTGGRTYNEQF
>TRBV9
ASSVIFNTEAF
>TRBV5-1
ASSLAGGHSGETQY
>TRBV7-3
ASSLTSDGPSSYNSPLH
>TRBV5-1
ASSWGTGNDGYT
>TRBV12-3/TRBV12-4
ASSPTGDETQY